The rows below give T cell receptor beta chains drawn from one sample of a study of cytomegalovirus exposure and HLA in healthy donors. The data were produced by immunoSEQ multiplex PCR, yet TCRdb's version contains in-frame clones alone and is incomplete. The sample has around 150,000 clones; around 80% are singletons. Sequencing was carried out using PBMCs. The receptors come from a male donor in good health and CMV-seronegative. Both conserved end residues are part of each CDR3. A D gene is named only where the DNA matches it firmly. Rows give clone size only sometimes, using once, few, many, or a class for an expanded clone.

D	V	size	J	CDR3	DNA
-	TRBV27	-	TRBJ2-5	CASRLRQAHQETQYF	TGTGCCAGCAGACTACGACAGGCCCACCAAGAGACCCAGTACTTC
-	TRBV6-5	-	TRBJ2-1	CASSPRGARSEQFF	TGTGCCAGCAGTCCCCGGGGGGCGCGGAGTGAGCAGTTCTTC
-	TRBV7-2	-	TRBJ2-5	CASSLVQRKTQYF	TGTGCCAGCAGCTTGGTACAGCGGAAGACCCAGTACTTC
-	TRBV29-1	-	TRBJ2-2	CSVVSGNTGELFF	TGCAGCGTTGTGAGTGGGAACACCGGGGAGCTGTTTTTT
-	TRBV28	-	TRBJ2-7	CASSSTSSGGYEQYF	TGTGCCAGCAGTTCCACAAGTAGCGGAGGCTACGAGCAGTACTTC
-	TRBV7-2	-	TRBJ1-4	CASSRGGGRESRGEKLFF	TGTGCCAGCAGCCGAGGGGGGGGCAGGGAGTCGCGGGGGGAAAAACTGTTTTTT
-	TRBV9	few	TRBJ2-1	CASSVAGGPYNEQFF	TGTGCCAGCAGCGTAGCGGGGGGCCCCTACAATGAGCAGTTCTTC
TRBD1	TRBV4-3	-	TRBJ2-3	CASRQGAGGTDTQYF	TGCGCCAGCAGGCAGGGGGCCGGAGGCACAGATACGCAGTATTTT
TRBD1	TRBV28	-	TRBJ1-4	CASSDQGAREKLFF	TGTGCCAGCAGTGACCAGGGGGCGCGAGAAAAACTGTTTTTT
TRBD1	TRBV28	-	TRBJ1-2	CASSGQGAVFGYTF	TGTGCCAGCTCAGGACAGGGTGCTGTTTTTGGCTACACCTTC
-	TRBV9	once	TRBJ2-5	CASSVLDGTGETQYF	TGTGCCAGCAGCGTATTGGACGGGACTGGCGAGACCCAGTACTTC
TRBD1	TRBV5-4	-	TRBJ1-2	CASSLTGGGFGYTF	TGTGCCAGCAGCCTGACAGGGGGCGGCTTTGGCTACACCTTC
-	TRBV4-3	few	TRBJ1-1	CASSQERQLNTEAFF	TGCGCCAGCAGCCAAGAGCGGCAGCTGAACACTGAAGCTTTCTTT
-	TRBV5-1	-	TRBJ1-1	CASSLMDSPNTEAFF	TGCGCCAGCAGCTTGATGGACAGCCCGAACACTGAAGCTTTCTTT
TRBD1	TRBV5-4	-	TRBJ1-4	CASSPTASTGINEKLFF	TGTGCCAGCAGCCCGACGGCCTCGACAGGGATAAATGAAAAACTGTTTTTT
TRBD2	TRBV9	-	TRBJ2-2	CASSVGERGNTGELFF	TGTGCCAGCAGCGTAGGGGAGCGGGGGAACACCGGGGAGCTGTTTTTT
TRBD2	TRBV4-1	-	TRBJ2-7	CASRLGLAGTYEQYF	TGCGCCAGCAGACTCGGACTAGCGGGGACCTACGAGCAGTACTTC
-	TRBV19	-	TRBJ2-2	CASNSERLGHTGELFF	TGTGCCAGTAATTCGGAGAGGCTCGGTCACACCGGGGAGCTGTTTTTT
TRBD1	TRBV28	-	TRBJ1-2	CASSSAADRGSGYTF	TGTGCCAGCAGTTCCGCCGCGGACAGGGGATCGGGCTACACCTTC
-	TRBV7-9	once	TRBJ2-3	CASSLVQVTDTQYF	TGTGCCAGCAGCTTAGTGCAGGTCACAGATACGCAGTATTTT
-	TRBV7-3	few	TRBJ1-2	CASSLQAGSGYTF	TGTGCCAGCAGCTTACAGGCTGGTTCTGGCTACACCTTC
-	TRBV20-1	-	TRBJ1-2	CSASADYGYTF	TGCAGTGCTAGTGCAGACTATGGCTACACCTTC
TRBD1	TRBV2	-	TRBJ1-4	CASRPEDRTNEKLFF	TGTGCCAGCAGACCTGAGGACAGGACTAATGAAAAACTGTTTTTT
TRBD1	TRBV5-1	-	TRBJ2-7	CASSLGTGSPYEQYF	TGCGCCAGCAGCTTGGGGACAGGGTCACCCTACGAGCAGTACTTC
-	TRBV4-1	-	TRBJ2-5	CASSQAPTRQETQYF	TGCGCCAGCAGCCAGGCCCCGACACGCCAAGAGACCCAGTACTTC
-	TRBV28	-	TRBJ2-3	CASIESGGLMNTQYF	TGTGCCAGCATCGAAAGCGGTGGCCTTATGAATACGCAGTATTTT
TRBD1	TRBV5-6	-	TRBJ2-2	CASSGTGGWGTGELFF	TGTGCCAGCAGCGGGACAGGGGGCTGGGGGACCGGGGAGCTGTTTTTT
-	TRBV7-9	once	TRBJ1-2	CASSSIPRYYGYTF	TGTGCCAGCAGCTCAATACCTCGGTACTATGGCTACACCTTC
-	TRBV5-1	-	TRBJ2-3	CASTRAGGPTDTQYF	TGCGCCAGCACCCGGGCAGGGGGGCCCACAGATACGCAGTATTTT
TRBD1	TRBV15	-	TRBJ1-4	CATSRDPGTGNEKLFF	TGTGCCACCAGCAGAGATCCCGGGACAGGGAATGAAAAACTGTTTTTT
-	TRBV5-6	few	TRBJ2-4	CASSLVDTDRFQYF	TGTGCCAGCAGCTTGGTGGACACGGACAGATTTCAGTACTTC
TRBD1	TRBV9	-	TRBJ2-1	CASSLTGTGGKDEQFF	TGTGCCAGCAGCTTAACCGGGACAGGGGGCAAAGATGAGCAGTTCTTC
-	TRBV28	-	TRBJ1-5	CASTVSNQPQHF	TGTGCCAGCACAGTTAGCAATCAGCCCCAGCATTTT
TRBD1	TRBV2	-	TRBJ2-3	CASCPTGGGFSDTQYF	TGTGCCAGCTGTCCGACAGGGGGCGGTTTTTCAGATACGCAGTATTTT
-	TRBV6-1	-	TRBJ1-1	CASRTLGPGITEAFF	TGTGCCAGCAGGACCCTCGGGCCGGGGATCACTGAAGCTTTCTTT
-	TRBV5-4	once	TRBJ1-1	CASSLDSGIAEAFF	TGTGCCAGCAGCTTGGACTCAGGTATCGCTGAAGCTTTCTTT
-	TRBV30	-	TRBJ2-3	CAWSMRDTDTQYF	TGTGCCTGGTCAATGCGGGATACAGATACGCAGTATTTT
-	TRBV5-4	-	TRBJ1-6	CASSFRGKYGPYNSPLHF	TGTGCCAGCAGCTTCAGGGGTAAGTACGGACCTTATAATTCACCCCTCCACTTT
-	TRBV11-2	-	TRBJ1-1	CASSLKARDTEAFF	TGTGCCAGCAGCTTAAAAGCGAGGGACACTGAAGCTTTCTTT
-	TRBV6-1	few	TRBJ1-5	CASRNGGGNQPQHF	TGTGCCAGCAGGAACGGCGGGGGCAATCAGCCCCAGCATTTT